A selection of T cell receptor beta chains follows, all from one sample in a study of T cells in Graves' hyperthyroidism and ophthalmopathy. One entry per CDR3 protein, called by TCRdb with MiXCR from the multiplex PCR reads. This table holds 340,000 or so distinct CDR3 sequences, 15% to 20% found once. Material for sequencing was blood. The receptors were gathered from a woman between 45 and 65 years old with Graves' hyperthyroidism. The CDR3 runs from the conserved cysteine through the conserved F or W. A D gene is named only where the DNA matches it firmly. Clone size appears in some rows only: once, few, many, or a class for an expanded clone.

d_gene	v_gene	j_gene	abundance	CDR3aa	CDR3nt
TRBD2	TRBV6-1	TRBJ2-1	few	CASSWTSGRRGEQFF	TGTGCCAGCAGCTGGACTAGCGGGCGACGGGGAGAGCAGTTCTTC
TRBD1	TRBV27	TRBJ2-3	-	CASSRGQGMGTDAQYF	TGTGCCAGCAGTAGAGGACAGGGGATGGGAACAGATGCGCAGTATTTT
-	TRBV6-1	TRBJ2-1	few	CAVSGHNYNEQFF	TGTGCCGTAAGCGGACACAATTACAATGAGCAGTTCTTC
TRBD1	TRBV3-1	TRBJ1-4	many	CASSAPGQHNEKLFF	TGTGCCAGCAGCGCTCCGGGACAGCATAATGAAAAACTGTTTTTT
-	TRBV5-1	TRBJ2-3	many	CASSLGSVGSTDTQYF	TGCGCCAGCAGCTTAGGATCCGTAGGATCCACAGATACGCAGTATTTT
-	TRBV2	TRBJ1-1	-	CASSEDGNTEAFF	TGTGCCAGCAGTGAGGATGGAAACACTGAAGCTTTCTTT
-	TRBV19	TRBJ1-5	few	CASSLYMGQPQHF	TGTGCCAGTAGTCTCTACATGGGGCAGCCCCAGCATTTT
TRBD2	TRBV20-1	TRBJ2-3	-	CSAKTSGGITDTQYF	TGCAGTGCCAAGACTAGCGGGGGTATCACAGATACGCAGTATTTT
-	TRBV14	TRBJ1-4	-	CASRAENVKKLFF	TGTGCCAGCAGAGCCGAGAATGTGAAGAAACTGTTTTTT
TRBD1	TRBV20-1	TRBJ2-4	few	CSTGGAGKNIQYF	TGCAGTACAGGGGGCGCAGGGAAAAACATTCAGTACTTC
-	TRBV4-1	TRBJ2-1	few	CASSHRGPLNEQFF	TGCGCCAGCAGCCATCGGGGTCCCCTCAATGAGCAGTTCTTC
-	TRBV18	TRBJ1-1	many	CASSPSGGDTEAFF	TGTGCCAGCTCTCCATCCGGGGGAGACACTGAAGCTTTCTTT
-	TRBV4-1	TRBJ2-3	many	CASSQVATSTDTQYF	TGCGCCAGCAGCCAAGTAGCGACTAGCACAGATACGCAGTATTTT
-	TRBV27	TRBJ1-6	-	CASNNGGVWSPLHF	TGTGCCAGCAACAACGGGGGAGTGTGGTCACCCCTCCACTTT
-	TRBV5-5	TRBJ2-5	few	CASSLEVLGGPETQYF	TGTGCCAGCAGCTTGGAAGTTCTGGGGGGGCCCGAGACCCAGTACTTC
TRBD1	TRBV6-1	TRBJ1-2	many	CASRPTRDRGLRGYTF	TGTGCCAGCAGACCTACCCGGGACAGGGGATTGAGAGGCTACACCTTC
-	TRBV27	TRBJ2-7	many	CASSLSGEQYF	TGTGCCAGCAGTTTATCGGGCGAGCAGTACTTC
-	TRBV9	TRBJ1-4	-	CASSVAAQNEKLFF	TGTGCCAGCAGCGTGGCAGCGCAGAATGAAAAACTGTTTTTT
TRBD2	TRBV4-2	TRBJ2-5	-	CASSRERGAQETQYF	TGTGCCAGCAGCCGGGAGCGGGGGGCCCAAGAGACCCAGTACTTC
-	TRBV2	TRBJ2-5	-	CASSEQGLETQYF	TGTGCCAGCAGTGAACAGGGATTGGAGACCCAGTACTTC
-	TRBV3-1	TRBJ1-6	many	CASSQDEDSPLHF	TGTGCCAGCAGCCAAGACGAGGATTCACCCCTCCACTTT
-	TRBV4-2	TRBJ2-7	-	CASSQDKSSYEQYF	TGTGCCAGCAGCCAAGATAAAAGCTCCTACGAGCAGTACTTC
TRBD2	TRBV20-1	TRBJ2-5	many	CSARRTSGRTDGETQYF	TGCAGTGCGAGAAGGACTAGCGGACGGACCGATGGAGAGACCCAGTACTTC
-	TRBV20-1	TRBJ1-4	many	CSAETGANEKLFF	TGCAGTGCGGAGACCGGGGCTAATGAAAAACTGTTTTTT
-	TRBV24-1	TRBJ1-6	-	CATSDVTGALHF	TGTGCCACCAGTGATGTAACCGGGGCCCTCCACTTT
TRBD2	TRBV5-1	TRBJ2-2	many	CASSPLEAGGNTGELFF	TGCGCCAGCAGCCCCCTCGAGGCGGGGGGCAACACCGGGGAGCTGTTTTTT
-	TRBV11-2	TRBJ1-1	few	CASSLGTGPEAFF	TGTGCCAGCAGCTTAGGTACAGGGCCTGAAGCTTTCTTT
TRBD2	TRBV5-1	TRBJ2-5	-	CASRPAGVETQYF	TGCGCCAGCAGACCAGCGGGAGTAGAGACCCAGTACTTC
-	TRBV3-1	TRBJ1-2	few	CASSHPYGGYTF	TGTGCCAGCAGCCACCCATACGGTGGCTACACCTTC
-	TRBV7-9	TRBJ1-2	-	CASSFQSRGYTF	TGTGCCAGCAGCTTCCAGTCACGTGGCTACACCTTC
-	TRBV7-8	TRBJ2-5	-	CASSPGGMFQETQYF	TGTGCCAGCAGCCCTGGAGGAATGTTCCAAGAGACCCAGTACTTC
-	TRBV5-1	TRBJ2-3	few	CASSLDRSSTDTQCF	TGCGCCAGCAGCTTGGACAGGTCTAGCACAGATACGCAGTGTTTT
-	TRBV6-1	TRBJ2-7	-	CASRGPGRSYEQYF	TGTGCCAGCAGGGGGCCCGGCAGATCCTACGAGCAGTACTTC
-	TRBV27	TRBJ2-4	many	CASSSRGAKNIQYF	TGTGCCAGCTCCTCCCGGGGGGCCAAAAACATTCAGTACTTC
-	TRBV12-3/TRBV12-4	TRBJ1-2	-	CASRPLLTDFQYGYTF	TGTGCCAGCAGGCCACTATTAACAGATTTTCAATATGGCTACACCTTC
-	TRBV5-6	TRBJ2-1	-	CASSLAATRSYNEQFF	TGTGCCAGCAGCTTGGCAGCGACCCGCTCCTACAATGAGCAGTTCTTC
TRBD1	TRBV25-1	TRBJ2-5	-	CASSDQDRVETQYF	TGTGCCAGCAGTGACCAAGACAGGGTCGAGACCCAGTACTTC
-	TRBV12-3/TRBV12-4	TRBJ2-2	-	CASSLIQGGTGELFF	TGTGCCAGCAGTTTAATCCAGGGTGGTACCGGGGAGCTGTTTTTT
-	TRBV7-7	TRBJ2-7	-	CASSYRIGTPSEQYF	TGTGCTAGCAGCTACCGGATCGGGACTCCCAGCGAGCAGTACTTC
-	TRBV28	TRBJ2-7	few	CASTGTYEQYF	TGTGCCAGCACAGGGACCTACGAGCAGTACTTC
-	TRBV9	TRBJ1-3	-	CASSVQGKGGNTIYF	TGTGCCAGCAGCGTACAGGGAAAAGGCGGAAACACCATATATTTT
-	TRBV20-1	TRBJ2-7	few	CSARSRGPEQYF	TGCAGTGCTAGGAGTCGAGGGCCCGAGCAGTACTTC
TRBD1	TRBV28	TRBJ1-2	few	CASSLSPGTGKGYTF	TGTGCCAGCAGTTTATCCCCCGGGACAGGGAAGGGCTACACCTTC
-	TRBV18	TRBJ2-1	many	CASSLSSPPNDNEQFF	TGTGCCAGCTCACTCTCTAGCCCACCTAACGACAATGAGCAGTTCTTC
-	TRBV11-2	TRBJ2-1	many	CASSPVESSYNEQFF	TGTGCCAGCAGTCCGGTGGAGAGTTCCTACAATGAGCAGTTCTTC